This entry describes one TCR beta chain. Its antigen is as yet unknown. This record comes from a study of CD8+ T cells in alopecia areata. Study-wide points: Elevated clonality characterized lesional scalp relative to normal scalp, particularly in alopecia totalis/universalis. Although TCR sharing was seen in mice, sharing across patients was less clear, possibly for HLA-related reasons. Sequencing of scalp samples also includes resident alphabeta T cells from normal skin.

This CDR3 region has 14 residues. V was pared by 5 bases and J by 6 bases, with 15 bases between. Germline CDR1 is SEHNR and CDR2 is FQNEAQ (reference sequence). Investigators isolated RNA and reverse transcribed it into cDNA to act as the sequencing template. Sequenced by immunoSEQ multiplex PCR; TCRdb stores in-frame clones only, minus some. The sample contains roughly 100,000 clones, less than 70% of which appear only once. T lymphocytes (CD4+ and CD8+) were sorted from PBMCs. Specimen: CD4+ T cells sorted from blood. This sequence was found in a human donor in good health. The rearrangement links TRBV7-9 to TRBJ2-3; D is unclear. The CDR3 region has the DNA TGTGCCAGCAGCCCACGCCTGCTCGGGGATACGCAGTATTTT. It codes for CASSPRLLGDTQYF.